The 14 T cell receptor beta chains below come from one sample, sequenced in a study of neurological immune-mediated disorders. MiXCR, applied by TCRdb to the 5' RACE reads, yields one record per CDR3 protein. Altogether under 90,000 distinct CDR3 sequences are present, 9.4% being singletons, with the ten largest covering about 1.7%. The sequencing input was PBMCs. All receptors come from a man over 45 in good health.

This clonotype was detected ten times or more. V is TRBV7-9 and J is TRBJ1-2; D might be TRBD1 (6 bases). The V gene's germline CDR1 is SEHNR and CDR2 FQNEAQ (reference sequence). The CDR3 covers 15 residues. V was clipped by 1 base and J by 5 bases, with 14 bases between them. The CDR3 nucleotides are TGTGCCAGCAGCTTAGGGGCAGGGGCTTGGTATGGCTACACCTTC. Residues: CASSLGAGAWYGYTF.

This clonotype was seen many times. V gene TRBV5-1 combines with J gene TRBJ2-7, with D perhaps TRBD1 or TRBD2 (5 bases each). The CDR3 spans 11 residues. Trimming cost V 5 bases and J 5 bases, with 8 bases left between them. CDR1 and CDR2 (germline): SGHRS, YFSETQ. The CDR3 loop reads CASRMGDEQYF. Here the CDR3 DNA reads TGCGCCAGCAGAATGGGGGACGAGCAGTACTTC.

This clonotype was seen many times. V and J are TRBV29-1 and TRBJ2-7; perhaps TRBD1 as D (5 bases). This CDR3 contains 15 residues. The germline V gene has CDR1 SQVTM and CDR2 ANQGSEA. Between the trimmed V and J ends, which lost 6 bases and 4 bases, there was a span of 22 bases. The CDR3 reads CSVSFGPRADYEQYF. For the CDR3, the DNA is TGCAGCGTCTCCTTCGGCCCCAGGGCCGATTACGAGCAGTACTTC.

A remark on this clonotype: A much larger clone lies one base from this, so it may be a read error. This chain uses TRBV9 with TRBJ1-5, with D possibly matching TRBD1 (6 bases). The CDR3 loop spans 14 amino acids. Germline values: CDR1 SGDLS, CDR2 YYNGEE. The chain's CDR3 is CANSPGQNHQPQHF. CDR3 bases: TGTGCCAACAGCCCCGGACAGAACCATCAGCCCCAGCATTTT.

This clonotype has at least ten counts. The genes are TRBV20-1 and TRBJ2-7; 13 nucleotides align to TRBD2. The CDR3 covers 14 residues. V lost 6 bases and J lost 4; bases outside the gene matches: 6. CDR1 DFQATT and CDR2 SNEGSKA come from the germline V gene (reference sequence). CDR3 sequence (DNA): TGCAGTGCCTCTAGGACTAGCGGGAGATACGAGCAGTACTTC. It translates to CSASRTSGRYEQYF.

This clonotype occurred a few times. The V gene is TRBV5-1, the J gene TRBJ2-7; D perhaps matches TRBD1 (6 bases). V gave up 4 bases and J gave up 0 bases, with 14 bases separating them. The germline CDR1 and CDR2 sequences are SGHRS and YFSETQ. CDR3 length: 15 amino acids. In DNA, the CDR3 is TGCGCCAGCAGCCCGCTTGTGGGGGCCTCCTACGAGCAGTACTTC. Translating gives CASSPLVGASYEQYF.

This clonotype was observed at least ten times. The chain combines TRBV5-5 with TRBJ2-5; 8 bases are shared with TRBD1. Germline values: CDR1 SGHKS, CDR2 YYEKEE (reference sequence). CDR3 length: 14 residues. V lost 4 bases, J lost 2 bases, and 4 bases stayed unmatched. The DNA of the CDR3 is TGTGCCAGCAGCCCCGGGACAGGACAAGAGACCCAGTACTTC. Amino acid sequence: CASSPGTGQETQYF.

This clonotype was recorded many times. The J gene is TRBJ2-1, the V gene TRBV5-1, with TRBD1 identical over 9 bases. The CDR3 has 15 residues. The V gene's germline CDR1 is SGHRS and CDR2 YFSETQ. The J segment lost 9 bases and the V segment lost 4 bases, leaving 11 bases of the junction unmatched. The CDR3 nucleotides read TGCGCCAGCAGCCTGGCGGGGACAGGGTCGTCTGAGCAGTTCTTC. It is translated as CASSLAGTGSSEQFF.

This clonotype was seen at least ten times. J is TRBJ1-2 and V is TRBV2, with D unresolved. Germline CDR1 and CDR2: SNHLY and FYNNEI. The CDR3 length is 13 residues. Trimming stripped 7 bases from V and 8 bases from J, with 17 bases between. CDR3 residues: CASTAVGPEGYTF. CDR3 coding DNA: TGTGCCAGCACCGCCGTCGGGCCAGAAGGCTACACCTTC.

This clonotype was observed at least ten times. The rearrangement uses TRBV5-1 and TRBJ2-2, with D possibly TRBD2 on 5 matching bases. The CDR3 length is 15 residues. V dropped 6 bases and J dropped 5 bases, with 17 bases sitting between them. Germline-derived CDR1 and CDR2 are SGHRS and YFSETQ. As DNA, the CDR3 is TGCGCCAGCACCTTCAGGTTGGACTCTACCGGGGAGCTGTTTTTT. It specifies CASTFRLDSTGELFF.

In its sample, this clonotype was seen many times. The CDR3 loop is CASSSRDNFSETQYF. CDR3 DNA: TGTGCCAGCAGTTCCCGGGACAATTTCTCAGAGACCCAGTACTTC. The rearrangement links TRBV28 to TRBJ2-5, with D possibly being TRBD1 (6 bases). The CDR3 is 15 residues long. V was shortened by 4 bases and J by 4 bases, with 16 bases between the two germline ends. In germline, CDR1 is MDHEN, CDR2 SYDVKM.

This chain uses TRBV5-6 with TRBJ2-1; 7 nucleotides align to TRBD1. The CDR3 spans 16 residues. V was clipped by 4 bases and J by 4 bases; unmatched bases: 11. The germline CDR1 and CDR2 sequences are SGHDT and YYEEEE. DNA of the CDR3: TGTGCCAGCAGCCCCCCGGAGACAGGGAAATACAATGAGCAGTTCTTC. Translated: CASSPPETGKYNEQFF.

This clonotype was observed at least ten times. The chain joins TRBV11-2 to TRBJ2-3; D might be TRBD2 (6 bases). V lost 1 base to trimming and J lost 3 bases, with 11 bases between them. This CDR3 contains 15 residues. From germline, CDR1 is SGHAT and CDR2 FQNNGV. The CDR3 region is CASSLGLVATDTQYF. The CDR3 nucleotides are TGTGCCAGCAGCTTAGGACTAGTAGCGACAGATACGCAGTATTTT. Based on the CDR3 plus reference TRBV11-2 and TRBJ2-3, the full variable domain is EAGVAQSPRYKIIEKRQSVAFWCNPISGHATLYWYQQILGQGPKLLIQFQNNGVVDDSQLPKDRFSAERLKGVDSTLKIQPAKLEDSAVYLCASSLGLVATDTQYFGPGTRLTVL.

This clonotype was picked up many times. The chain has TRBV12-3 or TRBV12-4 and TRBJ1-1; TRBD1 might be the D (6 bases). Trimming stripped 3 bases from V and 2 bases from J, with 19 bases between. The CDR3 is 17 amino acids. CDR3 residues: CASSFRRDGRGNTEAFF. Written as DNA, the CDR3 is TGTGCCAGCAGTTTTCGGAGGGATGGCAGGGGTAACACTGAAGCTTTCTTT.